This TCR beta chain emerged from a study of technical replicates of blood from several donors. TCRdb's copy holds only in-frame clones and misses some; the assay was immunoSEQ multiplex PCR. This table holds nearly 80,000 clones, about nine tenths found once. CDR1 is SQVTM, CDR2 ANQGSEA, per germline. The V and J ends lost 8 bases and 3 bases respectively, with 17 bases between them. The CDR3 runs 13 residues. This receptor was taken from a human donor in good health. What was sequenced was T cells isolated from PBMCs. V and J are TRBV29-1 and TRBJ2-7; a weak D match, TRBD1 (6 bases). CDR3 sequence: CSSTQGEGYEQYF. The CDR3 nucleotides read TGCAGCTCAACACAGGGAGAAGGCTACGAGCAGTACTTC.